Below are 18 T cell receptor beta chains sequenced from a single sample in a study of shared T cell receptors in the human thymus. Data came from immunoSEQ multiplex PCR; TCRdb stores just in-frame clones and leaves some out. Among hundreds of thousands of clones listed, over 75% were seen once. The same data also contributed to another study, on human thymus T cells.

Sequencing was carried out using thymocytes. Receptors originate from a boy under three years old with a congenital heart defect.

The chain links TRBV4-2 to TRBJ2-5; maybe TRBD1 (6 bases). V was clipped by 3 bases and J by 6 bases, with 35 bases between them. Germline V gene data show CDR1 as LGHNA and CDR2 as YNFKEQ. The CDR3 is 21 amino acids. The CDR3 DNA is TGTGCCAGCAGCCAGAACACCGACCCGGACAAACTCTCAAGGGGGTCTAAGACCCAGTACTTC. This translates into CASSQNTDPDKLSRGSKTQYF.

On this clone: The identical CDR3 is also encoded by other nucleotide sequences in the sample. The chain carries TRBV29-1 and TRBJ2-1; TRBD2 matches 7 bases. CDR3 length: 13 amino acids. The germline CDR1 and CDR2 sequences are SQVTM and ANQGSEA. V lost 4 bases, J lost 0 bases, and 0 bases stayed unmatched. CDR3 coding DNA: TGCAGCGTTGGCGGGAGCTCCTACAATGAGCAGTTCTTC. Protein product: CSVGGSSYNEQFF.

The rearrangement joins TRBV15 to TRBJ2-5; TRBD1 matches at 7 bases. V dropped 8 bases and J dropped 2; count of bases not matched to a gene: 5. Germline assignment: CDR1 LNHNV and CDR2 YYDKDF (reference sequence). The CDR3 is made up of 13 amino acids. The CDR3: CATRTGAQETQYF. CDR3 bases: TGTGCCACCCGTACAGGGGCGCAAGAGACCCAGTACTTC.

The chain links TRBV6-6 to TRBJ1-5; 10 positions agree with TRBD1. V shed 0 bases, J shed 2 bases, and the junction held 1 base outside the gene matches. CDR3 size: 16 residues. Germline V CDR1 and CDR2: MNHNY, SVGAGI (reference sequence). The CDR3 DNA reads TGTGCCAGCAGTTACTCGGACAGGGGGGGCAATCAGCCCCAGCATTTT. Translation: CASSYSDRGGNQPQHF.

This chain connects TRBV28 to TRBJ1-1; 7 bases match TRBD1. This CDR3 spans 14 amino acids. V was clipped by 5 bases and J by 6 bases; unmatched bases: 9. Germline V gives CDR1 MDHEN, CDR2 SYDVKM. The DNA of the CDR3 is TGTGCCAGCAGTGCAGGACAGGCAGACGCTGAAGCTTTCTTT. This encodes CASSAGQADAEAFF.

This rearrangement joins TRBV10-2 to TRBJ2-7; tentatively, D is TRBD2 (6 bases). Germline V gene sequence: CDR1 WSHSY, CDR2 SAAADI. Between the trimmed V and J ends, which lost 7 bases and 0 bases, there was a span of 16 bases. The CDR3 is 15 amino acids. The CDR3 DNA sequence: TGCGCCAGCAAAATCGGACGGGGGAGCTCCTACGAGCAGTACTTC. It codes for CASKIGRGSSYEQYF.

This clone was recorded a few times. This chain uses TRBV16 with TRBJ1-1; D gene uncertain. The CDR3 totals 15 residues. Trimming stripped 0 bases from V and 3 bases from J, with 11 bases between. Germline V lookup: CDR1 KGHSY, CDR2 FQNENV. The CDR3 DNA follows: TGTGCCAGCAGCCAATCAGGAGGGTCCCACACTGAAGCTTTCTTT. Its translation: CASSQSGGSHTEAFF.

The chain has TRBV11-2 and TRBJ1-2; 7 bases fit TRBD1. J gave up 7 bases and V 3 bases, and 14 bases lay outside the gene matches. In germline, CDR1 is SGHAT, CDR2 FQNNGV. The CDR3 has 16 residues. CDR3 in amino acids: CASSFTYDRESFGYTF. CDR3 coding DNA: TGTGCCAGCAGCTTCACCTATGACAGGGAATCATTTGGCTACACCTTC.

The CDR3 sequence: CASSLWSGEGSYEQYF. CDR3 in DNA: TGTGCCAGCAGCTTATGGTCGGGAGAGGGCTCCTACGAGCAGTACTTC. This rearrangement joins TRBV11-2 to TRBJ2-7, with a possible D match to TRBD2 (6 bases). Germline CDR1 is SGHAT and CDR2 is FQNNGV. V dropped 2 bases and J dropped 0 bases, with 14 bases sitting between them. The CDR3 sequence is 16 residues long.

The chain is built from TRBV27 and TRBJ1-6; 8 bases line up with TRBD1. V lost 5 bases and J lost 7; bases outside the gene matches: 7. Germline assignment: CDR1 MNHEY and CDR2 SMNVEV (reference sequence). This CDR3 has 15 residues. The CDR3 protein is CASSPPDRENSPLHF. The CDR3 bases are TGTGCCAGCAGTCCCCCGGACAGGGAGAATTCACCCCTCCACTTT.

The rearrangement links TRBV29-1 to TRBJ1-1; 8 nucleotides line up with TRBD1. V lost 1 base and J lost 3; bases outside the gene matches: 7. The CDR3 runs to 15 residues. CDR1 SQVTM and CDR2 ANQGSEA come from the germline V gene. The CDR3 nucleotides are TGCAGCGTTGAAGTGGACAGGGAAAGGGACACTGAAGCTTTCTTT. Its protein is CSVEVDRERDTEAFF.

CDR3 protein: CASSYSMRRGPPQYF. The CDR3 DNA is TGTGCCAGCAGTTACTCAATGAGGAGGGGGCCCCCTCAGTACTTC. This rearrangement joins TRBV6-5 to TRBJ2-5, with a weak D call TRBD1 (7 bases). The CDR3 sequence is 15 residues long. V was clipped by 0 bases and J by 11 bases, with 19 bases between them. The germline V gene has CDR1 MNHEY and CDR2 SVGAGI.

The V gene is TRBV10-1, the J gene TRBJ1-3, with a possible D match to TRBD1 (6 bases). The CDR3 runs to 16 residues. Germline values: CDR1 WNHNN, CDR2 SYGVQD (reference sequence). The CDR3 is CARNREILRSGNTIYF. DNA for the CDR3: TGCGCACGGAACAGGGAAATCCTAAGGTCTGGAAACACCATATATTTT.

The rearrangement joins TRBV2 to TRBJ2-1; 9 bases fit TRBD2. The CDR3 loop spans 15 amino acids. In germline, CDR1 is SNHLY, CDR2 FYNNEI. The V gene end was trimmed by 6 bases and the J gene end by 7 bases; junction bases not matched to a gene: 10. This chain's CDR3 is CASRAKVLAGNEQFF. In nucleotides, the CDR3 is TGTGCCAGCAGAGCAAAGGTTCTAGCGGGAAATGAGCAGTTCTTC.

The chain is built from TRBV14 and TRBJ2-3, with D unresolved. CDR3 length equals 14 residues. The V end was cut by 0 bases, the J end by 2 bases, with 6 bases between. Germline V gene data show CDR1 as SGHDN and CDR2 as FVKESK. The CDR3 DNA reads TGTGCCAGCAGCCAAGATCCAGACACAGATACGCAGTATTTT. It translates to CASSQDPDTDTQYF. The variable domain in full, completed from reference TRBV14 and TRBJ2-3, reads EAGVTQFPSHSVIEKGQTVTLRCDPISGHDNLYWYRRVMGKEIKFLLHFVKESKQDESGMPNNRFLAERTGGTYSTLKVQPAELEDSGVYFCASSQDPDTDTQYFGPGTRLTVL.

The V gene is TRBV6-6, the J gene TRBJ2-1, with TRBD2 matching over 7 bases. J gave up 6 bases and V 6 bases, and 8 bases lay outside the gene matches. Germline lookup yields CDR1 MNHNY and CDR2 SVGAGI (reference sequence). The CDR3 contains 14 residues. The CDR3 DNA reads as TGTGCCAGCAGAGGTAGAGGGGAGGGCAATGAGCAGTTCTTC. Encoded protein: CASRGRGEGNEQFF.

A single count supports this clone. The CDR3 DNA follows: TGTGCCAGCAGTTGGCGGGAGGGGTCCGGGGATCAGCCCCAGCATTTT. Its protein is CASSWREGSGDQPQHF. The rearrangement links TRBV28 to TRBJ1-5; possibly TRBD1 for D (5 bases). CDR1 is MDHEN and CDR2 is SYDVKM in the germline V gene. V lost 4 bases, J lost 5 bases, and 18 bases lay in between. The CDR3 is 16 residues long.

The CDR3 loop is CAISESGLAGLGEQYF. The CDR3 coding sequence is TGTGCCATCAGTGAGTCGGGACTAGCGGGTTTGGGGGAGCAGTACTTC. The chain carries TRBV10-3 and TRBJ2-7, with 12 positions matching TRBD2. Per the germline V gene, CDR1 is ENHRY and CDR2 is SYGVKD. The CDR3 is made up of 16 amino acids. J gave up 7 bases and V 0 bases, and 7 bases lay outside the gene matches.